Below are 23 T cell receptor beta chains sequenced from a single sample in a study of T cells in narcolepsy. The table came from immunoSEQ multiplex PCR; TCRdb's copy has only in-frame clones and leaves some out. Counted here are tens of thousands of clones, more than 75% occurring once; the ten biggest clones make up roughly 2.5%. What was sequenced was CD45RA- memory CD4+ T cells from PBMCs. The receptors here all came from a human donor with narcolepsy.

This clone has a single count. This chain connects TRBV29-1 to TRBJ2-3; D is perhaps TRBD2 (5 bases). The CDR3 extends over 15 amino acids. Germline V CDR1 and CDR2: SQVTM, ANQGSEA. The V and J ends lost 4 bases and 1 base respectively, with 15 bases between them. The CDR3 reads CSVGRSQRGTDTQYF. The CDR3 DNA reads as TGCAGCGTTGGAAGGAGTCAGAGGGGCACAGATACGCAGTATTTT.

This clone occurred once. The rearrangement links TRBV29-1 to TRBJ2-3; D may be TRBD2 (5 bases). There are 13 residues in the CDR3. Germline lookup yields CDR1 SQVTM and CDR2 ANQGSEA. CDR3 DNA: TGCAGTACCTCCCGGGGAGGCACAGATACGCAGTATTTT. Amino acid sequence: CSTSRGGTDTQYF.

The V gene is TRBV5-4, the J gene TRBJ2-7; D might be TRBD2 (7 bases). V lost 3 bases and J 5 bases, leaving 15 bases between the germline ends. This CDR3 contains 14 residues. Germline-derived CDR1 and CDR2 are SGHNT and YYREEE (reference sequence). This CDR3 reads CASSSPLGGDEQYF. The CDR3 nucleotides are TGTGCCAGCAGCTCCCCTTTAGGGGGGGACGAGCAGTACTTC.

This chain joins TRBV2 and TRBJ1-2, with unresolved D. The V gene lost 4 bases and the J gene lost 6 bases, with 9 bases spanning the gap. The CDR3 loop spans 12 amino acids. Germline CDR1 SNHLY, CDR2 FYNNEI. For the CDR3, the DNA is TGTGCCAGCAGTGGACCCAACCATGGCTACACCTTC. Protein: CASSGPNHGYTF.

This chain links TRBV7-3 with TRBJ2-5, with D tentatively TRBD1 or TRBD2 (6 bases each). Germline V gene sequence: CDR1 SGHTA, CDR2 FQGTGA. CDR3 length: 14 residues. V was shortened by 4 bases and J by 2 bases, with 11 bases between the two germline ends. CDR3 in amino acids: CASSSQGTQETQYF. CDR3 DNA sequence: TGTGCCAGCAGCTCGCAGGGGACTCAAGAGACCCAGTACTTC.

The table lists this clone with a few counts. The J gene is TRBJ1-4, the V gene TRBV9; no definite D call. Germline V CDR1 and CDR2: SGDLS, YYNGEE. V lost 1 base, J lost 6 bases, and 10 bases lay in between. The CDR3 extends over 14 amino acids. DNA of the CDR3: TGTGCCAGCAGCGTACTGAGTCGGGATGAAAAACTGTTTTTT. It translates to CASSVLSRDEKLFF.

This clone was seen just once. CDR3 coding DNA: TGTGCCAGCAGCCGGGACTTTCAAGAGACCCAGTACTTC. Its translation: CASSRDFQETQYF. This rearrangement joins TRBV11-2 to TRBJ2-5; D might be TRBD2 (6 bases). The CDR3 is 13 amino acids. Germline V gene sequence: CDR1 SGHAT, CDR2 FQNNGV. V lost 5 bases, J lost 2 bases, and 9 bases lay in between.

V and J are TRBV7-6 and TRBJ1-5; 7 bases are shared with TRBD1. The length of the CDR3 is 17 residues. CDR1 and CDR2 (germline): SGHVS, FNYEAQ. With 3 bases clipped from V and 1 base from J, the junction kept 9 bases outside the gene matches. CDR3 in DNA: TGTGCCAGCAGCTTGGAGACAGGGTGTATGAGCAATCAGCCCCAGCATTTT. Protein: CASSLETGCMSNQPQHF.

CDR3 protein: CASSLYLAGDGNEQFF. The CDR3 DNA sequence: TGTGCCAGCAGCTTATACCTAGCGGGGGATGGGAATGAGCAGTTCTTC. The chain combines TRBV7-2 with TRBJ2-1, with 10 nucleotides matching TRBD2. With 2 bases clipped from V and 7 bases from J, the junction kept 8 bases outside the gene matches. This CDR3 is 16 amino acids long. CDR1 SGHTA and CDR2 FQGNSA come from the germline V gene.

Turning to this clone: One end of the junction varies from germline; a read error may be responsible. The rearrangement links TRBV19 to TRBJ2-3; D is possibly TRBD2 (6 bases). The CDR3 totals 11 residues. Germline V gene data show CDR1 as LNHDA and CDR2 as SQIVND (reference sequence). CDR3 nucleotide sequence: TGTGCCAAAAGGGAGGCTGCAGGACGGATCTTT. It codes for CAKREAAGRIF.

V and J are TRBV6-1 and TRBJ2-7; D may be TRBD1 or TRBD2 (5 bases each). Germline lookup yields CDR1 MNHNS and CDR2 SASEGT. This CDR3 comprises 13 residues. The germline V and J ends were trimmed by 7 bases and 7 bases, with 17 bases remaining between them. The CDR3 loop reads CASTLEQAGEQYF. The CDR3 nucleotides are TGTGCCAGCACCCTGGAACAGGCGGGTGAGCAGTACTTC.

V is TRBV27 and J is TRBJ2-3, with TRBD1 matching over 8 bases. Germline V gene lookup returns CDR1 MNHEY and CDR2 SMNVEV (reference sequence). The CDR3 totals 15 residues. Losses at the gene ends were 5 bases for V and 0 bases for J; bases not matched to a gene: 4. The DNA of the CDR3 is TGTGCCAGCAGTGCCTGGACAGGGAGCACAGATACGCAGTATTTT. Its translation is CASSAWTGSTDTQYF.

This chain connects TRBV5-1 to TRBJ1-2, with TRBD1 identical over 8 bases. Germline-derived CDR1 and CDR2 are SGHRS and YFSETQ. J gave up 8 bases and V 3 bases, and 15 bases lay outside the gene matches. This CDR3 spans 16 amino acids. Here the CDR3 DNA reads TGCGCCAGCAGCTCTAACGGACAGGGCCGATCATTCGGCTACACCTTC. Protein product: CASSSNGQGRSFGYTF. Using reference TRBV5-1 and TRBJ1-2 for the parts outside the CDR3, the full variable domain is KAGVTQTPRYLIKTRGQQVTLSCSPISGHRSVSWYQQTPGQGLQFLFEYFSETQRNKGNFPGRFSGRQFSNSRSEMNVSTLELGDSALYLCASSSNGQGRSFGYTFGSGTRLTVV.

V and J are TRBV5-1 and TRBJ2-5; D may be TRBD2 (6 bases). This CDR3 has 15 residues. Germline-derived CDR1 and CDR2 are SGHRS and YFSETQ. V lost 4 bases and J lost 5, with 18 bases in between. In DNA form, the CDR3 reads TGCGCCAGCAGCCTGAACCTGGGACTGGGGGAGACCCAGTACTTC. Translating it yields CASSLNLGLGETQYF.

This chain joins TRBV7-2 and TRBJ1-2, with D unresolved. The CDR3 is 11 residues long. The germline V gene has CDR1 SGHTA and CDR2 FQGNSA. Trimming removed 6 bases at V and 6 bases at J, with 8 bases between. This CDR3 reads CASRKGNGYTF. Written as DNA, the CDR3 is TGTGCCAGCAGAAAAGGGAATGGCTACACCTTC.

In DNA form, the CDR3 reads TGTGCCAGCAGCGTAGAAGGGGACAGCGTCTATGGCTACACCTTC. This sequence encodes CASSVEGDSVYGYTF. V and J are TRBV9 and TRBJ1-2; 7 positions agree with TRBD1. CDR1 and CDR2 (germline): SGDLS, YYNGEE. The V and J ends lost 0 bases and 4 bases, in that order; junction bases with no gene match: 6. The CDR3 consists of 15 residues.

The V call is TRBV28, the J call TRBJ1-5; no reliable D call. CDR3 size: 15 residues. Trimming removed 6 bases at V and 7 bases at J, with 19 bases between. CDR1 and CDR2 from the germline V gene are MDHEN and SYDVKM. The CDR3 protein is CASSLPLGRGQPQHF. CDR3 nucleotide sequence: TGTGCCAGCAGCCTACCCCTGGGTAGAGGACAGCCCCAGCATTTT. Full variable domain (missing parts from reference TRBV28 and TRBJ1-5): DVKVTQSSRYLVKRTGEKVFLECVQDMDHENMFWYRQDPGLGLRLIYFSYDVKMKEKGDIPEGYSVSREKKERFSLILESASTNQTSMYLCASSLPLGRGQPQHFGDGTRLSIL.

In this sample, this clone turned up once. The rearrangement uses TRBV7-9 and TRBJ1-1; D possibly corresponds to TRBD1 (6 bases). CDR1 is SEHNR and CDR2 is FQNEAQ in the germline V gene (reference sequence). The CDR3 covers 15 residues. Trimming took 6 bases from V and 5 from J, leaving 19 bases between them. The CDR3 DNA reads TGTGCCAGCAGTCGTAGGGGGACTGAAGGGACTGAAGCTTTCTTT. This codes for CASSRRGTEGTEAFF.

The V call is TRBV6-1, the J call TRBJ2-1; possible D gene TRBD2, 5 bases. Trimming took 8 bases from V and 9 from J, leaving 17 bases between them. The CDR3 loop spans 13 amino acids. Germline CDR1 reads MNHNS; CDR2 reads SASEGT. CDR3 amino acids: CASGFSGNVEQFF. The CDR3 DNA follows: TGTGCCAGCGGGTTTTCGGGGAACGTTGAGCAGTTCTTC.

This rearrangement joins TRBV30 to TRBJ2-1, with D perhaps TRBD2 (5 bases). The CDR3 runs to 14 residues. V was pared by 0 bases and J by 4 bases, with 10 bases between. Germline lookup yields CDR1 GTSNPN and CDR2 SVGIG (reference sequence). The CDR3 DNA is TGTGCCTGGAGTGTTTTAGGACTTTACAATGAGCAGTTCTTC. As protein: CAWSVLGLYNEQFF.

CDR3 loop: CSQDRVDGYTF. Here the CDR3 DNA reads TGCAGCCAGGACAGGGTGGATGGCTACACCTTC. The chain recombines TRBV20-1 with TRBJ1-2; 8 bases agree with TRBD1. CDR1 is DFQATT, CDR2 SNEGSKA, per germline (reference sequence). The CDR3 is 11 amino acids.

The V and J genes are TRBV11-3 and TRBJ2-7, with 10 bases lining up with TRBD2. V lost 0 bases and J lost 7; bases outside the gene matches: 9. The CDR3 is made up of 16 amino acids. The germline V gene has CDR1 SGHNT and CDR2 YENEEA. The DNA of the CDR3 is TGTGCCAGCAGCTTAGAGACGGCTAGCGGGAGACGGGAGCAGTACTTC. Amino acids: CASSLETASGRREQYF.

The chain recombines TRBV7-2 with TRBJ1-6, with 9 bases aligning to TRBD1. The V gene's germline CDR1 is SGHTA and CDR2 FQGNSA. V lost 5 bases, J lost 10 bases, and 6 bases stayed unmatched. The length of the CDR3 is 14 residues. CDR3 coding DNA: TGTGCCAGCAGCGATACAGGGGGCTGGTCACCCCTCCACTTT. It yields the protein CASSDTGGWSPLHF.